This record covers a single T cell receptor beta chain. Antigen unknown. Just one base apart from a much larger clone, this may be a read error. The CDR3 does not close with the conserved phenylalanine or tryptophan, likely indicating a read error. This CDR3 comprises 16 residues. The V gene lost 4 bases and the J gene lost 1 base, with 14 bases spanning the gap. Germline assignment: CDR1 KGHDR and CDR2 SFDVKD. cDNA specific to TCR beta was made from approximately 500 ng of total RNA, with a constant-region primer employed for priming. Researchers made the TCR beta libraries by running three nested multiplex PCR rounds with slightly modified ARM-PCR. Amplification in the first two PCR rounds was performed using TRBV1-TRBV30 forward primers and a C-beta reverse primer for 10 cycles each. TCRdb fed the multiplex PCR reads into MiXCR, producing one record per CDR3 protein. The sample has roughly 330,000 distinct CDR3 sequences; around 60% are singletons.

The source of the sample is a study of tumor-infiltrating lymphocytes in primary liver carcinoma. Overall study context: Primary liver carcinoma, confirmed by histopathology, was surgically resected. The patient group consisted of men and women aged 30 to 69 years. General study results and limits: It was tumor-adjacent and tumor-blood pairs that overlapped less than tumor region pairs did. The difference in top-250-clone fraction between tumors and blood was significant, favoring tumors (p = 0.039).

Unsorted whole blood yielded the blood RNA, and germline DNA was also extracted. The sequenced sample consisted of peripheral blood. The source of this sequence is a man between 40 and 49 years old with primary liver carcinoma and hepatitis B virus infection. The rearrangement joins TRBV24-1 to TRBJ2-3; D call uncertain. The CDR3 loop reads CATSDPAPVGTDTQYL. The CDR3 DNA is TGTGCCACCAGTGACCCGGCCCCGGTGGGCACAGATACGCAGTATTTA.